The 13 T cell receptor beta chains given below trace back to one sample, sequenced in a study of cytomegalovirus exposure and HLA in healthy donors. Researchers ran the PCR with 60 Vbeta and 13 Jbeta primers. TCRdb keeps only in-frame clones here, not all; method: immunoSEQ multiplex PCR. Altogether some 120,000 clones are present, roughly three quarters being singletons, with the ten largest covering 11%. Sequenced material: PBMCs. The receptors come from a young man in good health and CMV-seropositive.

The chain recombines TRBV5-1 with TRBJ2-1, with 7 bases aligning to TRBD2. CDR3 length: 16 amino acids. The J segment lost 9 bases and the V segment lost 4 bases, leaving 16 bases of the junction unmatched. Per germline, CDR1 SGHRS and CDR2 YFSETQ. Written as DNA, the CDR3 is TGCGCCAGCAGCGTGGCGTTTATGTCATCGGGAGGTGAGCAGTTCTTC. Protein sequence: CASSVAFMSSGGEQFF.

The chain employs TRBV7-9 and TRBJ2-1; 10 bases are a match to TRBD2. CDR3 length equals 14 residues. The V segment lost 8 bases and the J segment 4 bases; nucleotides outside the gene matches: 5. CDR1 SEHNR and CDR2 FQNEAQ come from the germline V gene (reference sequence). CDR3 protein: CASGGLAPYNEQFF. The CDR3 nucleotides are TGTGCCAGCGGGGGACTAGCGCCTTACAATGAGCAGTTCTTC.

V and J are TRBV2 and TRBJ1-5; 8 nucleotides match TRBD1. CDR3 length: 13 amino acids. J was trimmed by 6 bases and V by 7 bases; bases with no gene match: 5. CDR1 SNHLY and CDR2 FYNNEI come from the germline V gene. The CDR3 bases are TGTGCCAGCACCGACAGGGGCGGTCAGCCCCAGCATTTT. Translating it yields CASTDRGGQPQHF.

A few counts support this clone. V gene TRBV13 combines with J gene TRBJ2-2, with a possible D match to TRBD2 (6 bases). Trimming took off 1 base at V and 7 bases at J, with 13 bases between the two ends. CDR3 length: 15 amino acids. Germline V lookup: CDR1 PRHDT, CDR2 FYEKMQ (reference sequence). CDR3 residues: CASSLDPGAGGELFF. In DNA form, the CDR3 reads TGTGCCAGCAGCTTAGATCCGGGAGCGGGCGGGGAGCTGTTTTTT.

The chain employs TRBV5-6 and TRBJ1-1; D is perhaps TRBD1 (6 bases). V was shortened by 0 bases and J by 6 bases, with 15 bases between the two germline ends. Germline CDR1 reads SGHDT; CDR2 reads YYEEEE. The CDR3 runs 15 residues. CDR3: CASSLATQGRAEAFF. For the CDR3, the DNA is TGTGCCAGCAGCTTGGCCACTCAGGGGAGGGCTGAAGCTTTCTTT.

CDR3 sequence reads: CATATDTEAFF. Here the CDR3 DNA reads TGTGCCACCGCGACAGACACTGAAGCTTTCTTT. The gene calls are TRBV5-4 and TRBJ1-1, with D maybe TRBD1 (5 bases). The CDR3 has 11 amino acids. Germline V gene lookup returns CDR1 SGHNT and CDR2 YYREEE (reference sequence). Trimming shortened V by 9 bases and J by 3 bases, and 9 bases separated the two germline ends.

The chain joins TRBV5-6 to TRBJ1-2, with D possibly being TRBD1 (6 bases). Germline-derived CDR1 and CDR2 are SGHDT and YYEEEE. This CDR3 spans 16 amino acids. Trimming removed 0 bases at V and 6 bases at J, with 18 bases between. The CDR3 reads CASSLGGLGRGDGYTF. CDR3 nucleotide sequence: TGTGCCAGCAGCTTGGGCGGATTGGGCAGGGGCGATGGCTACACCTTC. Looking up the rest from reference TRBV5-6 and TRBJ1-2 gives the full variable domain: DAGVTQSPTHLIKTRGQQVTLRCSPKSGHDTVSWYQQALGQGPQFIFQYYEEEERQRGNFPDRFSGHQFPNYSSELNVNALLLGDSALYLCASSLGGLGRGDGYTFGSGTRLTVV.

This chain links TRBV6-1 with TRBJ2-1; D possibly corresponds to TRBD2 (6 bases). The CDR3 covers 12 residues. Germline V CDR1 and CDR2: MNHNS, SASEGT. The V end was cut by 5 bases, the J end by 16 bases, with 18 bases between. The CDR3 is CASSSPGLHPFF. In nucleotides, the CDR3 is TGTGCCAGCAGTTCCCCGGGACTCCACCCCTTCTTC.

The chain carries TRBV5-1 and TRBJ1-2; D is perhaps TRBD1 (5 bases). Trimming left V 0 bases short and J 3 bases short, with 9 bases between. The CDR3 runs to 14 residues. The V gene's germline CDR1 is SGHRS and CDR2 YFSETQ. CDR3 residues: CASSLGGADYGYTF. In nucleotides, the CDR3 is TGCGCCAGCAGCTTGGGGGGCGCGGACTATGGCTACACCTTC.

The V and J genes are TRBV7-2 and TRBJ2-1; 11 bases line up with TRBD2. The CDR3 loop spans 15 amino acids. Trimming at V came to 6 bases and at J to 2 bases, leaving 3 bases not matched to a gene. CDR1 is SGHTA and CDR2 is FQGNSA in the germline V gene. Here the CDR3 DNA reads TGTGCCAGCAGTCCGACTAGCGGGACCTACAATGAGCAGTTCTTC. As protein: CASSPTSGTYNEQFF.

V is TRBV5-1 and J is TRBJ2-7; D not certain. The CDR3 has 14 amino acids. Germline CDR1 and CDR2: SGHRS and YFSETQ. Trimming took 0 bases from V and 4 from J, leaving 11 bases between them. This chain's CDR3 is CASSLGLRRYEQYF. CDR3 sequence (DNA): TGCGCCAGCAGCTTGGGGTTACGTCGGTACGAGCAGTACTTC.

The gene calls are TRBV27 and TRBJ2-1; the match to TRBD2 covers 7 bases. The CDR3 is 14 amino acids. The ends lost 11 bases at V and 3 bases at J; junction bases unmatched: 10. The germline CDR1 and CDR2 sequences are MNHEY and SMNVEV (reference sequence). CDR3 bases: TGTGCCTCCCAGGCTAGCGGAGTCTACAATGAGCAGTTCTTC. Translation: CASQASGVYNEQFF.

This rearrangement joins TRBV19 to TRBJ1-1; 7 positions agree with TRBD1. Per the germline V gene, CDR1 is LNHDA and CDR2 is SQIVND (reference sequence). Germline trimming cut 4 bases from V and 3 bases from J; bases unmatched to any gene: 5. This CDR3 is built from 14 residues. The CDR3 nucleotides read TGTGCCAGTAGTAGGACAGGAGGGGACACTGAAGCTTTCTTT. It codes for CASSRTGGDTEAFF. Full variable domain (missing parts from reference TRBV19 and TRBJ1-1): DGGITQSPKYLFRKEGQNVTLSCEQNLNHDAMYWYRQDPGQGLRLIYYSQIVNDFQKGDIAEGYSVSREKKESFPLTVTSAQKNPTAFYLCASSRTGGDTEAFFGQGTRLTVV.